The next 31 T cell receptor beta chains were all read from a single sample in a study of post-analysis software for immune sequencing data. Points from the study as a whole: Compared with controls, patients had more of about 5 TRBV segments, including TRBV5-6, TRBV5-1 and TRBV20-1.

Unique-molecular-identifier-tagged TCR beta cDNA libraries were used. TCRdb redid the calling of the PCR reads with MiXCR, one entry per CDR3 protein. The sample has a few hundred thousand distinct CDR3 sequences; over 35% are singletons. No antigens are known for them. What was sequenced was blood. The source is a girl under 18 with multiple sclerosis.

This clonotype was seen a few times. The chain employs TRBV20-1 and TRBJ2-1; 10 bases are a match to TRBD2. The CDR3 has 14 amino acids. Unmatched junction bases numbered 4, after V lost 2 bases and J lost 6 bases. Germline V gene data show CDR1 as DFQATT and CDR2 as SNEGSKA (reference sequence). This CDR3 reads CSARTSGIGNEQFF. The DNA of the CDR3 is TGCAGTGCTAGAACTAGCGGGATAGGCAATGAGCAGTTCTTC.

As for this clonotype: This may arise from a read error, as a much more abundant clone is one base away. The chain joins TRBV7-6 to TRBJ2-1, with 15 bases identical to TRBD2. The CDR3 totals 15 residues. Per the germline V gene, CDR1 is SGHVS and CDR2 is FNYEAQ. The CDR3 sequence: CASSRTSGRGNGQFF. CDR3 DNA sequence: TGTGCCAGCAGCCGGACTAGCGGGAGGGGCAATGGGCAGTTCTTC.

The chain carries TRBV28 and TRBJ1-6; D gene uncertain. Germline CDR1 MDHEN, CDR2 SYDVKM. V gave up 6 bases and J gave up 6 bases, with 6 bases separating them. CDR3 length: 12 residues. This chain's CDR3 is CASRQPNSPLHF. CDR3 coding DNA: TGTGCCAGCAGACAGCCTAATTCACCCCTCCACTTT.

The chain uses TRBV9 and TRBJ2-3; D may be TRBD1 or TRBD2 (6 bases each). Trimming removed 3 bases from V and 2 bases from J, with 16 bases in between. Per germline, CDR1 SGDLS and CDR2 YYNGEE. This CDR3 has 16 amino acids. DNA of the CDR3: TGTGCCAGCAGCGCCAACGCGGGACATGCCACAGATACGCAGTATTTT. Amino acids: CASSANAGHATDTQYF.

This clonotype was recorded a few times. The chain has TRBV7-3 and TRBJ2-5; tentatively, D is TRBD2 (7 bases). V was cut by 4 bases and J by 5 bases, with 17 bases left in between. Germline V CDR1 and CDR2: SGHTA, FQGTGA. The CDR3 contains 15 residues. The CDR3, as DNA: TGTGCCAGCAGCTCGATGGGGGGGCTAGGGGAGACCCAGTACTTC. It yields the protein CASSSMGGLGETQYF. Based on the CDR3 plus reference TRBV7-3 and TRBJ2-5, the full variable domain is GAGVSQTPSNKVTEKGKYVELRCDPISGHTALYWYRQSLGQGPEFLIYFQGTGAADDSGLPNDRFFAVRPEGSVSTLKIQRTERGDSAVYLCASSSMGGLGETQYFGPGTRLLVL.

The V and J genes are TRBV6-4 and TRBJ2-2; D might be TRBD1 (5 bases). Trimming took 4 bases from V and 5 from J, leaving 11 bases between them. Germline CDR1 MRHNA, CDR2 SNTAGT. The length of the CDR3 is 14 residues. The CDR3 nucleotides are TGTGCCAGCAGTGGGGGCAGCACAACCGGGGAGCTGTTTTTT. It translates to CASSGGSTTGELFF.

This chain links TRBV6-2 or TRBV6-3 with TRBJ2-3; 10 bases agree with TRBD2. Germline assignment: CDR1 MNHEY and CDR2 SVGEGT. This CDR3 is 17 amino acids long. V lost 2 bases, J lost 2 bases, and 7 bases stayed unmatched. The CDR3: CASSYPTSGAFTDTQYF. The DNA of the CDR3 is TGTGCCAGCAGTTACCCAACTAGCGGGGCCTTCACAGATACGCAGTATTTT.

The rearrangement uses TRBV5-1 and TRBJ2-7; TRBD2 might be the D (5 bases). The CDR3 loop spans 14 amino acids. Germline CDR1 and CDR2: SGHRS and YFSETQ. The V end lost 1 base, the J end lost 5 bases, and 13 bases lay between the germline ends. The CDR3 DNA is TGCGCCAGCAGCTTGCCGGGAATGAGCAACGAGCAGTACTTC. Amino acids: CASSLPGMSNEQYF.

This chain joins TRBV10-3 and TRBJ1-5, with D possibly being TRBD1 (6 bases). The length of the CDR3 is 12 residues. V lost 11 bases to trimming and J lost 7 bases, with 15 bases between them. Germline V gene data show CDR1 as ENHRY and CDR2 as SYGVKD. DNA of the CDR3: TGTGCCTCCCAGGGGTCAGGACAGCCCCAGCATTTT. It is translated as CASQGSGQPQHF.

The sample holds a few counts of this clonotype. CDR3 region: CASSYQGAGEQYF. The CDR3 DNA is TGTGCCAGCAGTTATCAGGGGGCAGGCGAGCAGTACTTC. The V call is TRBV6-5, the J call TRBJ2-5, with 8 bases matching TRBD1. The assigned J gene may be wrong: the sequence end matches TRBJ2-7 better. Germline V gene data show CDR1 as MNHEY and CDR2 as SVGAGI. CDR3 size: 13 residues.

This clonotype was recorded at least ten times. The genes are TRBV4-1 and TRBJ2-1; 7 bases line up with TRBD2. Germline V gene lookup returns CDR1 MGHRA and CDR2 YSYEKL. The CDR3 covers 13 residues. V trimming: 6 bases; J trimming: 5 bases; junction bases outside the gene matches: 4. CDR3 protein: CASSSRENNEQFF. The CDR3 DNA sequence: TGCGCCAGCAGTTCGCGGGAGAACAATGAGCAGTTCTTC.

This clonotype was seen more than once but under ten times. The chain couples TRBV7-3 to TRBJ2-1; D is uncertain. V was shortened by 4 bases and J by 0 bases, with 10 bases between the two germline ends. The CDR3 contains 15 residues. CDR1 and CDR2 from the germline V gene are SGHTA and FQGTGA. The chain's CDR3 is CASSYDTSSYNEQFF. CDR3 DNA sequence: TGTGCCAGCAGCTACGACACAAGCTCCTACAATGAGCAGTTCTTC.

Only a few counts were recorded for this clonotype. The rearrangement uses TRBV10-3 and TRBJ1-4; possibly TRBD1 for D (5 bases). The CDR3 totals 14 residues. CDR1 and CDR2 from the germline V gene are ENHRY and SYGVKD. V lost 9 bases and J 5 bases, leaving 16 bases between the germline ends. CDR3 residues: CAISQGLSNEKLFF. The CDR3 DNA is TGTGCCATAAGTCAGGGTTTATCGAATGAAAAACTGTTTTTT.

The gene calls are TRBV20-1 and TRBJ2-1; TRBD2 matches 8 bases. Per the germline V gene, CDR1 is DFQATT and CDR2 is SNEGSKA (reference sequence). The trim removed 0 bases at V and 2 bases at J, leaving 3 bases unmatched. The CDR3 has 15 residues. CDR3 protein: CSARESGRPYNEQFF. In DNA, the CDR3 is TGCAGTGCTAGAGAGAGCGGGAGACCCTACAATGAGCAGTTCTTC.

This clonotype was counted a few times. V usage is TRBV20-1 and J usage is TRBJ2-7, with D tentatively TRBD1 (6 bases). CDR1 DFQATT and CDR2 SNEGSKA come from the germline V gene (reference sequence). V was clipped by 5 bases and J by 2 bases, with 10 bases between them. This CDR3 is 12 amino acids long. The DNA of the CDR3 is TGCAGTGCTGAGGACAGCACCTACGAGCAGTACTTC. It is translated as CSAEDSTYEQYF.

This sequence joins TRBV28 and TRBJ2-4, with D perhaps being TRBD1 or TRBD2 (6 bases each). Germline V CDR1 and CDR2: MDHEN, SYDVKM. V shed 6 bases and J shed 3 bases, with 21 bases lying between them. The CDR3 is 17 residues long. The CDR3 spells CASSSLRGAGGKNIQYF. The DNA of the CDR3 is TGTGCCAGCAGCTCCTTAAGGGGGGCCGGTGGCAAAAACATTCAGTACTTC. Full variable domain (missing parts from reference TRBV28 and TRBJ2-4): DVKVTQSSRYLVKRTGEKVFLECVQDMDHENMFWYRQDPGLGLRLIYFSYDVKMKEKGDIPEGYSVSREKKERFSLILESASTNQTSMYLCASSSLRGAGGKNIQYFGAGTRLSVL.

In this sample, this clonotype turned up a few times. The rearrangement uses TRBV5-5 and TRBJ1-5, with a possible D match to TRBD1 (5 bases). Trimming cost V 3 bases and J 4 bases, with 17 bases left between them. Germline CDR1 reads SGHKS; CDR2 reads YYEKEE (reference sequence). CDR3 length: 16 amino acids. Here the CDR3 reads CASSSGGYLGNQPQHF. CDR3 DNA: TGTGCCAGCAGCTCCGGGGGGTACCTGGGGAATCAGCCCCAGCATTTT.

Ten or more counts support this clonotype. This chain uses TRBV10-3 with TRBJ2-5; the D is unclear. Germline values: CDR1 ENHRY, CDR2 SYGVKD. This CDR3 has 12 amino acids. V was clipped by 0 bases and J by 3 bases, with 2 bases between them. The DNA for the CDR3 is TGTGCCATCAGTGAGTCGGAAGAGACCCAGTACTTC. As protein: CAISESEETQYF.

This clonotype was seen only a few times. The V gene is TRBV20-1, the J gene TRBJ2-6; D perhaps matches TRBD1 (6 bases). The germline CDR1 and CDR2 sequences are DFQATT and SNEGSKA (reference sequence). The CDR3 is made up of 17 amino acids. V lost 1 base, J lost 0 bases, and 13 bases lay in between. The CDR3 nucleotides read TGCAGTGCTAGAGTACCAGGGGTACCCTCTGGGGCCAACGTCCTGACTTTC. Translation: CSARVPGVPSGANVLTF.

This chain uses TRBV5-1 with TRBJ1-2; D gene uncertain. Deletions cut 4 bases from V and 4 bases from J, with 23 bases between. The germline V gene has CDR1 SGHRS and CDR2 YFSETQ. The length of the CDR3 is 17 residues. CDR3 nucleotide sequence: TGCGCCAGCAGCCCCTTCTACGGCTTGAAGGATGGCTATGGCTACACCTTC. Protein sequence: CASSPFYGLKDGYGYTF. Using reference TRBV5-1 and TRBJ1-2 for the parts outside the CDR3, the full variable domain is KAGVTQTPRYLIKTRGQQVTLSCSPISGHRSVSWYQQTPGQGLQFLFEYFSETQRNKGNFPGRFSGRQFSNSRSEMNVSTLELGDSALYLCASSPFYGLKDGYGYTFGSGTRLTVV.

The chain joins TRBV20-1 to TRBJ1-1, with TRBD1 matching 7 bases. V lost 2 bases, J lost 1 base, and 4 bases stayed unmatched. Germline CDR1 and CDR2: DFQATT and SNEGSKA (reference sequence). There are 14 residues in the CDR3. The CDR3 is CSARKGARNTEAFF. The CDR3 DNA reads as TGCAGTGCTAGAAAGGGGGCCAGGAACACTGAAGCTTTCTTT.

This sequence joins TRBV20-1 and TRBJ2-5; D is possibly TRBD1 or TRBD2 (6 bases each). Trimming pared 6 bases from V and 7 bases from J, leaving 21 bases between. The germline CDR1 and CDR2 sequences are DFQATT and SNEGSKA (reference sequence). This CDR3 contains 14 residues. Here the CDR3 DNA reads TGCAGTGCGGCCCCGACAGGACTACCGGGGACCCAGTACTTC. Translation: CSAAPTGLPGTQYF.

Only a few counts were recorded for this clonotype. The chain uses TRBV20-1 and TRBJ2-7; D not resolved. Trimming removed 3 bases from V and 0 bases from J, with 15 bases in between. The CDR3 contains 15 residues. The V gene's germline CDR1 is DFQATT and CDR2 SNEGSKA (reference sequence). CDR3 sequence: CSASWVAQYSYEQYF. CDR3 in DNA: TGCAGTGCTAGCTGGGTGGCGCAGTACTCCTACGAGCAGTACTTC.

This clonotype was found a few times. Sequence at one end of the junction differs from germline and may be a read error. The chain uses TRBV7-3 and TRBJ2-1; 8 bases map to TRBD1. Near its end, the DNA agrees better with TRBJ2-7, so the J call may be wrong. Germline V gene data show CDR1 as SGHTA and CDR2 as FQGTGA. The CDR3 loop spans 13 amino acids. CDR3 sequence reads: CGSSTGQGHEQYF. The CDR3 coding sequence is TGTGGCAGCAGCACAGGACAGGGCCACGAGCAGTACTTC.

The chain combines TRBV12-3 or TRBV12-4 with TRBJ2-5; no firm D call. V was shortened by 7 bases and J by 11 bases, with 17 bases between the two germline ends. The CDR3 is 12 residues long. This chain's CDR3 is CASKRHTYVQYF. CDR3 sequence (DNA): TGTGCCAGCAAGAGGCATACATACGTGCAGTACTTC.

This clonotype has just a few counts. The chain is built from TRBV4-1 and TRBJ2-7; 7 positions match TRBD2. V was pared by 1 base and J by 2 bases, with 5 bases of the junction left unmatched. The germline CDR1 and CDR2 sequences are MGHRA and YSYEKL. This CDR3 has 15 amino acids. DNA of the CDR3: TGCGCCAGCAGCCAAGTGGGGGGGATAACCTACGAGCAGTACTTC. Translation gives CASSQVGGITYEQYF.

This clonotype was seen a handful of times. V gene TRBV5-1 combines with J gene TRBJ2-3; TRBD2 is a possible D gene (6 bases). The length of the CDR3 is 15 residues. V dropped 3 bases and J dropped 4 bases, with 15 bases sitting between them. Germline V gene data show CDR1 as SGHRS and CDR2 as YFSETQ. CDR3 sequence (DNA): TGCGCCAGCAGCTCCGGGATCGGGGGTGCAGATACGCAGTATTTT. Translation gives CASSSGIGGADTQYF. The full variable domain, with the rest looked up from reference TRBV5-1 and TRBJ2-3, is KAGVTQTPRYLIKTRGQQVTLSCSPISGHRSVSWYQQTPGQGLQFLFEYFSETQRNKGNFPGRFSGRQFSNSRSEMNVSTLELGDSALYLCASSSGIGGADTQYFGPGTRLTVL.

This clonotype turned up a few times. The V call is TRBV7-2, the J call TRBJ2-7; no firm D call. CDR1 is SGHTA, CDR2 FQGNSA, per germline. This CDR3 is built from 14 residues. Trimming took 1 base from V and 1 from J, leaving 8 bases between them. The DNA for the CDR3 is TGTGCCAGCAGCTTAGTCCAGGATTCCTACGAGCAGTACTTC. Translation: CASSLVQDSYEQYF.

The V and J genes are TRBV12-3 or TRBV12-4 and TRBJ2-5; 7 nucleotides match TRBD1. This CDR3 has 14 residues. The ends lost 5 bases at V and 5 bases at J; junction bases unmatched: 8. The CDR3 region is CASSARQGSETQYF. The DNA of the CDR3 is TGTGCCAGCAGTGCTCGACAGGGTTCCGAGACCCAGTACTTC.

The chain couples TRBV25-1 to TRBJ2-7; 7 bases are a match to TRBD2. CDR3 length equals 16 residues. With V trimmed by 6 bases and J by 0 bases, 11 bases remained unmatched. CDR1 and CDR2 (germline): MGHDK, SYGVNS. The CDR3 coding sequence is TGTGCCAGCAGCGAAGGTGGGGGGGGGAGCTCCTACGAGCAGTACTTC. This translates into CASSEGGGGSSYEQYF.

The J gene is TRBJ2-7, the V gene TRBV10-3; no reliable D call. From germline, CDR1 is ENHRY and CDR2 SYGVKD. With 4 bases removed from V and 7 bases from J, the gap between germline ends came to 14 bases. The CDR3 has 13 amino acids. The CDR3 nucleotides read TGTGCCATCAGTGTGGCCAGCTACAATGAGCAGTACTTC. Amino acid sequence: CAISVASYNEQYF.